This T cell receptor (beta chain) was captured by sequencing in a study of T cell responses to AZD1222 COVID-19 vaccine. About the study: Both about-4-week and about-12-week second-dose recipients were combined. Study-level points and caveats: Among spike-specific TCRs, nearly half reportedly target unmutated variant regions. Most donors were white British, females outnumbered males, and clonal diversity was possibly underestimated. Regions 160-218 and 743-854 dominated among vaccine-associated CD4 TCRs spanning spike.

This clone turned up a few times. The antigen remains unidentified. The table came from immunoSEQ multiplex PCR; TCRdb's copy has only in-frame clones and leaves some out. Of 100,000 to 150,000 clones listed, about 90% were seen once; the top ten hold 8% to 13%. The CDR3 length is 15 residues. The V gene lost 4 bases and the J gene lost 3 bases, with 12 bases spanning the gap. CDR1 LNHDA and CDR2 SQIVND come from the germline V gene (reference sequence). The chain has TRBV19 and TRBJ1-4, with a tentative D call TRBD1 (6 bases). This receptor was identified in an adult in good health. The sequences come from peripheral blood, collected on day 0 of AZD1222 vaccination. The CDR3: CASSKQGTANEKLFF. The DNA for the CDR3 is TGTGCCAGTAGTAAACAGGGTACGGCTAATGAAAAACTGTTTTTT.